This T cell receptor beta chain was captured in a study of OX40 agonist ivuxolimab in advanced cancers. Study context: Ivuxolimab, which is an agonistic anti-OX40 (CD134) antibody, was administered to the patients. Antecedent anti-PD-1, anti-PD-L1 or anti-CTLA-4 therapy was permissible, with under 50% having received some. Study conclusions and caveats: At 0.1 to 3.0 mg/kg and by week 6, CD4+ and CD8+ T cells in the blood had expanded clonally. CD8+ T cells were the subset that, on average, had more expanded clones than CD4+.

On this clone: Its antigen is not known.

Only in-frame clones appear in the TCRdb table, and some are missing; sequencing was by immunoSEQ multiplex PCR. The repertoire holds 74,000 or so clones, with approximately 89% as singletons. The TCR comes from an adult with an advanced solid tumor such as melanoma, head and neck, liver or kidney cancer. This material consisted of CD4+ or CD8+ T cells sorted from blood, taken in a trial of the OX40 agonist ivuxolimab.

In DNA, the CDR3 is TGTGCCAGCAGTTTGTCTCGCGGCGGAAACATTCAGTACTTC. Translating gives CASSLSRGGNIQYF. The rearrangement links TRBV28 to TRBJ2-4; D remains unclear. This CDR3 spans 14 amino acids. The V and J ends lost 3 bases and 6 bases respectively, with 12 bases between them. CDR1 MDHEN and CDR2 SYDVKM come from the germline V gene. Full variable domain (missing parts from reference TRBV28 and TRBJ2-4): DVKVTQSSRYLVKRTGEKVFLECVQDMDHENMFWYRQDPGLGLRLIYFSYDVKMKEKGDIPEGYSVSREKKERFSLILESASTNQTSMYLCASSLSRGGNIQYFGAGTRLSVL.